This passage covers 17 T cell receptor beta chains from one sample sequenced in a study of blood T cell repertoires in COVID-19. Generated by immunoSEQ multiplex PCR, the TCRdb table keeps only in-frame clones and is missing some. This sample carries roughly 70,000 clones, less than 85% of them seen once, and the ten largest clones take approximately 20%. Sequenced sample: peripheral blood. The source of these receptors is a man aged 60 to 75 with acute or convalescent COVID-19.

The rearrangement uses TRBV11-2 and TRBJ2-1; 8 nucleotides agree with TRBD1. The CDR3 consists of 12 residues. CDR1 and CDR2 from the germline V gene are SGHAT and FQNNGV. The junction had 4 bases not matched to a gene; V was cut back by 8 bases and J by 7 bases. CDR3 sequence (DNA): TGTGCCAGCGGACAGGGTTATAATGAGCAGTTCTTC. Encoded protein: CASGQGYNEQFF.

This clone appeared a few times. This chain joins TRBV6-6 and TRBJ2-5, with 10 bases matching TRBD2. The CDR3 length is 15 residues. Germline V CDR1 and CDR2: MNHNY, SVGAGI (reference sequence). Trimming at V came to 2 bases and at J to 7 bases, leaving 7 bases not matched to a gene. The CDR3 sequence: CASSYEASGSGTQYF. The CDR3 nucleotides read TGTGCCAGCAGTTACGAGGCTAGCGGGAGTGGGACCCAGTACTTC.

This chain connects TRBV2 to TRBJ2-2; no firm D call. Trimming removed 5 bases from V and 1 base from J, with 2 bases in between. Germline CDR1 SNHLY, CDR2 FYNNEI. This CDR3 has 12 residues. Written as DNA, the CDR3 is TGTGCCAGCAGTCTGAACACCGGGGAGCTGTTTTTT. Translating gives CASSLNTGELFF.

The chain couples TRBV12-5 to TRBJ2-2; no clear D. Germline V gene lookup returns CDR1 LGHNT and CDR2 FRNRAP. The CDR3 consists of 11 residues. V lost 3 bases and J lost 7, with 3 bases in between. This CDR3 reads CASGFNGELFF. CDR3 nucleotides: TGTGCTAGTGGTTTCAACGGGGAGCTGTTTTTT.

This clone was detected a few times. The genes are TRBV5-4 and TRBJ2-7, with 9 bases lining up with TRBD1. The CDR3 length is 15 residues. Germline V gene sequence: CDR1 SGHNT, CDR2 YYREEE (reference sequence). Trimming removed 0 bases from V and 3 bases from J; junction bases left unmatched: 4. The CDR3, as DNA: TGTGCCAGCAGCTTGGAGGGGGACAGGGTCTACGAGCAGTACTTC. Its translation: CASSLEGDRVYEQYF.

The J gene is TRBJ2-3, the V gene TRBV21-1; no DNA check was done on the table's D call, TRBD2. TRBV21-1 counts as a pseudogene. The CDR3 extends over 20 amino acids. The CDR3 DNA reads as TGTGCCAGCAGCAAAGTTACTAGCGGGGGGGCCGGAAGAAGCACAGATACGCAGTATTTT. This gives the protein CASSKVTSGGAGRSTDTQYF.

The genes are TRBV30 and TRBJ1-3, with TRBD1 identical over 8 bases. V shed 1 base, J shed 6 bases, and the junction held 5 bases outside the gene matches. This CDR3 contains 14 residues. CDR1 and CDR2 from the germline V gene are GTSNPN and SVGIG (reference sequence). The CDR3 nucleotides read TGTGCCTGGAGTGAACAGGGGGAAGAAAACACCATATATTTT. Protein product: CAWSEQGEENTIYF.

The chain carries TRBV19 and TRBJ1-2; 7 nucleotides align to TRBD1. This CDR3 is 14 amino acids long. Germline CDR1 reads LNHDA; CDR2 reads SQIVND (reference sequence). V dropped 10 bases and J dropped 4; count of bases not matched to a gene: 12. As DNA, the CDR3 is TGTGCCACCAGAAGGGACAGTCTGACCTATGGCTACACCTTC. It encodes CATRRDSLTYGYTF.

The rearrangement uses TRBV5-5 and TRBJ2-2; D ambiguous. Trimming removed 1 base from V and 1 base from J, with 8 bases in between. CDR1 SGHKS and CDR2 YYEKEE come from the germline V gene (reference sequence). The CDR3 runs to 15 residues. Written as DNA, the CDR3 is TGTGCCAGCAGCTTGCGGTTACTGAACACCGGGGAGCTGTTTTTT. It is translated as CASSLRLLNTGELFF.

The chain is built from TRBV7-9 and TRBJ2-5; TRBD1 might be the D (5 bases). This CDR3 is 12 amino acids long. Per germline, CDR1 SEHNR and CDR2 FQNEAQ (reference sequence). V lost 1 base and J 11 bases, leaving 11 bases between the germline ends. Here the CDR3 reads CASSLEGAGQYF. The CDR3 DNA follows: TGTGCCAGCAGCTTAGAAGGGGCAGGACAGTACTTC.

This chain joins TRBV10-2 and TRBJ2-3, with D possibly matching TRBD2 (5 bases). Trimming removed 6 bases from V and 0 bases from J, with 13 bases in between. The CDR3 has 15 residues. From germline, CDR1 is WSHSY and CDR2 SAAADI. CDR3 protein: CASRSDFSSTDTQYF. The CDR3 bases are TGCGCCAGCAGATCGGACTTCTCTAGCACAGATACGCAGTATTTT.

The J gene is TRBJ2-3, the V gene TRBV5-1; D perhaps matches TRBD2 (7 bases). The CDR3 sequence is 16 residues long. Germline-derived CDR1 and CDR2 are SGHRS and YFSETQ. Trimming removed 0 bases at V and 4 bases at J, with 15 bases between. In DNA, the CDR3 is TGCGCCAGCAGCTTGGATGCGGGGGCTAAGGCAGATACGCAGTATTTT. Translation: CASSLDAGAKADTQYF.

V gene TRBV18 combines with J gene TRBJ1-3; D unresolved. This CDR3 comprises 14 residues. The germline V gene has CDR1 KGHSH and CDR2 LQKENI. V was trimmed by 3 bases and J by 0 bases, leaving 6 bases between them. CDR3 DNA sequence: TGTGCCAGCTCACCGGAGGTCTCTGGAAACACCATATATTTT. This translates into CASSPEVSGNTIYF.

This clone was seen just once. This chain uses TRBV28 with TRBJ2-7; perhaps TRBD2 as D (5 bases). This CDR3 has 15 residues. Looked up from germline, CDR1 is MDHEN and CDR2 is SYDVKM. The V end was cut by 3 bases, the J end by 2 bases, with 14 bases between. CDR3 sequence reads: CASSFGEVVPYEQYF. The CDR3 DNA reads TGTGCCAGCAGTTTCGGGGAAGTCGTGCCCTACGAGCAGTACTTC.

The chain joins TRBV7-8 to TRBJ1-4; the match to TRBD1 covers 8 bases. The germline V gene has CDR1 SGHVS and CDR2 FQNEAQ. The CDR3 loop spans 15 amino acids. V was pared by 4 bases and J by 5 bases, with 6 bases of the junction left unmatched. Here the CDR3 reads CASSYPDRANEKLFF. The CDR3 DNA sequence: TGTGCCAGCAGCTACCCGGACAGGGCCAATGAAAAACTGTTTTTT.

The V call is TRBV28, the J call TRBJ1-1; 7 nucleotides line up with TRBD1. V dropped 5 bases and J dropped 0; count of bases not matched to a gene: 6. Germline CDR1 reads MDHEN; CDR2 reads SYDVKM. The CDR3 is 15 amino acids. The CDR3: CASSLVQGMNTEAFF. CDR3 in DNA: TGTGCCAGCAGTCTCGTACAGGGGATGAACACTGAAGCTTTCTTT.

This chain joins TRBV5-7 and TRBJ1-1; D uncertain. TRBV5-7 is labeled an ORF, and its function is uncertain. There are 9 residues in the CDR3. V shed 3 bases and J shed 9 bases, with 3 bases lying between them. The CDR3 is CASSSQAFF. The CDR3 DNA is TGTGCCAGCAGCTCTCAAGCTTTCTTT.